The subject of this entry is one T cell receptor beta chain. Its antigen is unidentified. A junction boundary mismatches the germline segment, possibly from a read error. The data were obtained in a study of blood T cells in healthy people across ages. Sample-barcoded 5' priming and a J-beta primer mix drove a second PCR of roughly 7 to 11 cycles. Via MiXCR, TCRdb re-called the 5' RACE reads, giving one row per CDR3 protein. This sample has around 1,000,000 distinct CDR3 sequences; approximately 26% occur once, and the top ten carry around 0.75%. Study observations and caveats: As naive T cell percentage varied, TCR beta diversity correlated strongly with it. In long-lived donors, naive CD4+ cell counts and diversity exceeded those of aged donors.

This CDR3 is 17 amino acids long. This sample was shared with a second study, whose subject was T cells of mothers and their children. From that paper: Extracted RNA, in its entirety, went into cDNA synthesis at around 1.5 ug per 15 ul. Some 2.7 million TCR beta reads per child versus over 9.5 million per mother.

The sequencing input was blood. The sequence was collected from a girl aged 2 to 9 in good health. The rearrangement uses TRBV12-3 or TRBV12-4 and TRBJ2-1, with 13 bases lining up with TRBD2. CDR3 region: CASGGGTSGIYYNQQFF. DNA of the CDR3: TGTGCCAGCGGCGGGGGGACTAGCGGGATATATTACAATCAGCAGTTCTTC.